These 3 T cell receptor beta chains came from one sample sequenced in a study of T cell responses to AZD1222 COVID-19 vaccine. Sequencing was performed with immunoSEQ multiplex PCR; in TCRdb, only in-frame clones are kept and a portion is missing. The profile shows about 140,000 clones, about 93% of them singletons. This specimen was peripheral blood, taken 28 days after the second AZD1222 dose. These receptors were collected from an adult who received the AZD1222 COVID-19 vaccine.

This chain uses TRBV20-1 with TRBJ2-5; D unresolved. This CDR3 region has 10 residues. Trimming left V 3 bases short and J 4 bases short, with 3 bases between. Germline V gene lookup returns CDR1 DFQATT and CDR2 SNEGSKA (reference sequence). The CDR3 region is CSARGETQYF. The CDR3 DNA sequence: TGCAGTGCTAGGGGAGAGACCCAGTACTTC.

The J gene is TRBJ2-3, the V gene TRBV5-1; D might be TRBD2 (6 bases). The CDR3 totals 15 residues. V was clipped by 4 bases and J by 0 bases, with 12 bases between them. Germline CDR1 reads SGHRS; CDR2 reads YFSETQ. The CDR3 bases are TGCGCCAGCAGCCCCAGCGGGCTAAGCACAGATACGCAGTATTTT. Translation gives CASSPSGLSTDTQYF. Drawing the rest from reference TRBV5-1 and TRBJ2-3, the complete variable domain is KAGVTQTPRYLIKTRGQQVTLSCSPISGHRSVSWYQQTPGQGLQFLFEYFSETQRNKGNFPGRFSGRQFSNSRSEMNVSTLELGDSALYLCASSPSGLSTDTQYFGPGTRLTVL.

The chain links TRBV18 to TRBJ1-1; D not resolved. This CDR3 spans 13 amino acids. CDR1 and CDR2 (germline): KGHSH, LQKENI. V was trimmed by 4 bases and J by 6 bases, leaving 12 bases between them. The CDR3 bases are TGTGCCAGCTCACTTCCCTCACGGTCTGAAGCTTTCTTT. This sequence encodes CASSLPSRSEAFF.